These 32 T cell receptor beta chains were sequenced from one sample in a study of cytomegalovirus exposure and HLA in healthy donors. It was with 60 Vbeta and 13 Jbeta primers that the PCR ran. Profiled with immunoSEQ multiplex PCR; TCRdb holds only in-frame clones, not every one. This table holds approximately 100,000 clones, more than 60% found once. The sample taken for sequencing was PBMCs. These receptors were collected from a woman aged 45-59 years in good health and CMV-seropositive.

The chain carries TRBV7-6 and TRBJ2-3; D could derive from TRBD1 or TRBD2 (7 bases each). The germline CDR1 and CDR2 sequences are SGHVS and FNYEAQ. The CDR3 is 15 amino acids. Trimming pared 4 bases from V and 2 bases from J, leaving 13 bases between. The CDR3 spells CASSSAGQTTDTQYF. DNA for the CDR3: TGTGCCAGCAGCTCAGCGGGACAGACCACAGATACGCAGTATTTT.

The V and J genes are TRBV28 and TRBJ1-1, with D tentatively TRBD1 (5 bases). Looked up from germline, CDR1 is MDHEN and CDR2 is SYDVKM. The V end lost 3 bases, the J end lost 11 bases, and 19 bases lay between the germline ends. This CDR3 has 14 residues. CDR3 sequence reads: CASSFGAHKDHAFF. CDR3 DNA sequence: TGTGCCAGCAGTTTTGGGGCACATAAGGATCATGCTTTCTTT.

This clone came up a few times. The chain couples TRBV19 to TRBJ1-1; D unclear. This CDR3 region has 14 residues. Germline lookup yields CDR1 LNHDA and CDR2 SQIVND (reference sequence). V shed 8 bases and J shed 3 bases, with 16 bases lying between them. DNA of the CDR3: TGTGCCAGTTTCCCTAACGACGGGGACACTGAAGCTTTCTTT. Amino acids: CASFPNDGDTEAFF.

This clone came up a few times. The chain combines TRBV9 with TRBJ2-2; maybe TRBD2 (5 bases). CDR3 length: 14 residues. Germline loops: CDR1 SGDLS, CDR2 YYNGEE. V gave up 3 bases and J gave up 1 base, with 7 bases separating them. The CDR3 DNA sequence: TGTGCCAGCAGCGAGAGGGTGAACACCGGGGAGCTGTTTTTT. It yields the protein CASSERVNTGELFF.

This clone was counted between two and nine times. The rearrangement joins TRBV4-1 to TRBJ1-5, with D perhaps matching TRBD1 (6 bases). The V gene's germline CDR1 is MGHRA and CDR2 YSYEKL. The CDR3 sequence is 15 residues long. Between the trimmed V and J ends, which lost 2 bases and 2 bases, there was a span of 10 bases. The CDR3 DNA sequence: TGCGCCAGCAGCCAACAGGGGCTGGGCAATCAGCCCCAGCATTTT. It yields the protein CASSQQGLGNQPQHF.

The rearrangement links TRBV5-8 to TRBJ1-2; D is ambiguous. Per the germline V gene, CDR1 is SGHTS and CDR2 is YDEGEE. The CDR3 extends over 14 amino acids. V lost 1 base to trimming and J lost 8 bases, with 15 bases between them. CDR3: CASSLSGGLRGYTF. Written as DNA, the CDR3 is TGTGCCAGCAGCTTGTCCGGAGGCCTAAGAGGCTACACCTTC. Using reference TRBV5-8 and TRBJ1-2 for the parts outside the CDR3, the full variable domain is EAGVTQSPTHLIKTRGQQATLRCSPISGHTSVYWYQQALGLGLQFLLWYDEGEERNRGNFPPRFSGRQFPNYSSELNVNALELEDSALYLCASSLSGGLRGYTFGSGTRLTVV.

DNA of the CDR3: TGTGCCAGCAGTGAAGCTGTTAGCGGGGGAACGAACACCGGGGAGCTGTTTTTT. It codes for CASSEAVSGGTNTGELFF. The rearrangement joins TRBV6-1 to TRBJ2-2, with 9 bases aligning to TRBD2. V gave up 0 bases and J gave up 0 bases; unmatched junction bases: 5. CDR3 length equals 18 residues. Germline V gives CDR1 MNHNS, CDR2 SASEGT.

The gene calls are TRBV11-2 and TRBJ1-2; TRBD1 might be the D (6 bases). Germline CDR1 reads SGHAT; CDR2 reads FQNNGV. V was shortened by 5 bases and J by 4 bases, with 14 bases between the two germline ends. The CDR3 is made up of 14 amino acids. The CDR3 DNA is TGTGCCAGCAGCCTAGTCGGGGGGGCCTATGGCTACACCTTC. Translation gives CASSLVGGAYGYTF.

CDR3 sequence (DNA): TGCAGCGTAACAGGGGTTCCTAATGAAAAACTGTTTTTT. It specifies CSVTGVPNEKLFF. The genes are TRBV29-1 and TRBJ1-4; 7 bases agree with TRBD1. V lost 6 bases, J lost 3 bases, and 4 bases stayed unmatched. There are 13 residues in the CDR3. The germline V gene has CDR1 SQVTM and CDR2 ANQGSEA. The full variable domain, completed using reference TRBV29-1 and TRBJ1-4, is SAVISQKPSRDICQRGTSLTIQCQVDSQVTMMFWYRQQPGQSLTLIATANQGSEATYESGFVIDKFPISRPNLTFSTLTVSNMSPEDSSIYLCSVTGVPNEKLFFGSGTQLSVL.

The V and J genes are TRBV28 and TRBJ1-4, with D uncertain. CDR3 length equals 14 residues. Per the germline V gene, CDR1 is MDHEN and CDR2 is SYDVKM. Trimming took 1 base from V and 8 from J, leaving 11 bases between them. The CDR3 coding sequence is TGTGCCAGCAGTTTATCCGGGGTTTTGGAAAAACTGTTTTTT. Amino acids: CASSLSGVLEKLFF. Based on the CDR3 plus reference TRBV28 and TRBJ1-4, the full variable domain is DVKVTQSSRYLVKRTGEKVFLECVQDMDHENMFWYRQDPGLGLRLIYFSYDVKMKEKGDIPEGYSVSREKKERFSLILESASTNQTSMYLCASSLSGVLEKLFFGSGTQLSVL.

Regarding this clone: Compared with germline, one end of the junction differs, possibly owing to a read error. The J gene is TRBJ2-3, the V gene TRBV7-7; 7 bases line up with TRBD2. This CDR3 spans 15 amino acids. Germline CDR1 is SSHAT and CDR2 is FNYEAQ (reference sequence). CDR3 bases: TGTGCTAGCAGCCGCTTGGCGGGGGACACAGATACGCAGTATTTT. It is translated as CASSRLAGDTDTQYF.

The genes are TRBV9 and TRBJ1-5, with 10 bases identical to TRBD1. Looked up from germline, CDR1 is SGDLS and CDR2 is YYNGEE. This CDR3 spans 18 amino acids. V gave up 4 bases and J gave up 0 bases; unmatched junction bases: 10. The CDR3 is CASSPGQGMWDSNQPQHF. CDR3 coding DNA: TGTGCCAGCAGCCCGGGACAGGGGATGTGGGATAGCAATCAGCCCCAGCATTTT.

This chain links TRBV29-1 with TRBJ2-5; no reliable D call. CDR3 length: 15 amino acids. Germline V gene sequence: CDR1 SQVTM, CDR2 ANQGSEA. The V end was cut by 4 bases, the J end by 1 base, with 16 bases between. The chain's CDR3 is CSVAHYLGVQETQYF. The DNA of the CDR3 is TGCAGCGTTGCTCATTATCTAGGAGTCCAAGAGACCCAGTACTTC. Full variable domain (rest looked up from reference TRBV29-1 and TRBJ2-5): SAVISQKPSRDICQRGTSLTIQCQVDSQVTMMFWYRQQPGQSLTLIATANQGSEATYESGFVIDKFPISRPNLTFSTLTVSNMSPEDSSIYLCSVAHYLGVQETQYFGPGTRLLVL.

As concerns this clone: Compared with germline, one end of the junction differs, possibly owing to a read error. V usage is TRBV7-9 and J usage is TRBJ1-6; TRBD1 is a possible D gene (6 bases). Looked up from germline, CDR1 is SEHNR and CDR2 is FQNEAQ (reference sequence). CDR3 length: 18 amino acids. CDR3 region: CSSSLIVSWQGYNSPLHF. CDR3 DNA sequence: TGTTCCAGCAGCTTAATCGTTTCTTGGCAGGGGTATAATTCACCCCTCCACTTT.

J is TRBJ1-6 and V is TRBV6-6; TRBD1 matches at 7 bases. This CDR3 contains 14 residues. V lost 7 bases, J lost 8 bases, and 8 bases stayed unmatched. Germline assignment: CDR1 MNHNY and CDR2 SVGAGI (reference sequence). In DNA, the CDR3 is TGTGCCAGCAATCCGACAGGGAGTTATTCACCCCTCCACTTT. Its protein is CASNPTGSYSPLHF.

This clone has a single count. V is TRBV30 and J is TRBJ1-2; 9 bases match TRBD1. Germline CDR1 reads GTSNPN; CDR2 reads SVGIG (reference sequence). The CDR3 is 15 amino acids. J lost 4 bases, V lost 0 bases, and 6 bases had no gene match. Here the CDR3 DNA reads TGTGCCTGGAGTGTGGTCGGACAGGGGATCTATGGCTACACCTTC. Protein sequence: CAWSVVGQGIYGYTF.

V is TRBV5-1 and J is TRBJ2-1; 10 positions match TRBD2. The germline CDR1 and CDR2 sequences are SGHRS and YFSETQ. The CDR3 covers 14 residues. J was trimmed by 4 bases and V by 3 bases; bases with no gene match: 1. The CDR3: CASSSAGGYNEQFF. The CDR3 bases are TGCGCCAGCAGCTCAGCGGGGGGGTACAATGAGCAGTTCTTC.

The chain recombines TRBV5-3 with TRBJ1-6, with TRBD1 matching over 8 bases. Being an ORF, TRBV5-3 has a function that is uncertain. With 3 bases clipped from V and 5 bases from J, the junction kept 7 bases outside the gene matches. The CDR3 runs 16 residues. The chain's CDR3 is CARSSTGQGHNSPLHF. For the CDR3, the DNA is TGTGCCAGAAGCTCCACAGGACAGGGCCATAATTCACCCCTCCACTTT.

The chain uses TRBV13 and TRBJ1-2; possibly TRBD1 for D (5 bases). Germline values: CDR1 PRHDT, CDR2 FYEKMQ (reference sequence). V lost 2 bases and J 5 bases, leaving 15 bases between the germline ends. The CDR3 sequence is 15 residues long. CDR3 sequence (DNA): TGTGCCAGCAGCTTATGGGGCAGGGACTCGTATGGCTACACCTTC. As protein: CASSLWGRDSYGYTF.

The DNA of the CDR3 is TGTGCCAGCTCACCACTTGGACAGGGGGGAAGCTACGAGCAGTACTTC. It specifies CASSPLGQGGSYEQYF. The gene calls are TRBV18 and TRBJ2-7, with 10 bases that match TRBD1. Per the germline V gene, CDR1 is KGHSH and CDR2 is LQKENI. The CDR3 is made up of 16 amino acids. V gave up 1 base and J gave up 3 bases; unmatched junction bases: 6.

This chain links TRBV5-5 with TRBJ2-5; the D is unclear. The length of the CDR3 is 12 residues. The V end was cut by 4 bases, the J end by 5 bases, with 9 bases between. Germline V lookup: CDR1 SGHKS, CDR2 YYEKEE (reference sequence). CDR3 nucleotide sequence: TGTGCCAGCAGCCCCCCAGTGGAGACCCAGTACTTC. This codes for CASSPPVETQYF.

The chain joins TRBV6-4 to TRBJ1-5; no firm D call. V lost 4 bases to trimming and J lost 1 base, with 5 bases between them. This CDR3 has 13 residues. CDR1 is MRHNA and CDR2 is SNTAGT in the germline V gene. The CDR3 DNA sequence: TGTGCCAGCAGTGTCCAAAGCAATCAGCCCCAGCATTTT. This codes for CASSVQSNQPQHF.

The chain recombines TRBV5-1 with TRBJ1-1; 8 bases are a match to TRBD1. Germline CDR1 is SGHRS and CDR2 is YFSETQ. The CDR3 covers 15 residues. J gave up 5 bases and V 0 bases, and 6 bases lay outside the gene matches. CDR3 in amino acids: CASSLVGRGQTEAFF. CDR3 nucleotide sequence: TGCGCCAGCAGCTTGGTTGGCAGGGGGCAGACTGAAGCTTTCTTT.

The rearrangement uses TRBV9 and TRBJ2-7; 7 bases are shared with TRBD1. CDR1 is SGDLS, CDR2 YYNGEE, per germline. The CDR3 is made up of 14 amino acids. The ends lost 2 bases at V and 0 bases at J; junction bases unmatched: 2. The CDR3 loop is CASSVGTVSYEQYF. The DNA for the CDR3 is TGTGCCAGCAGCGTGGGGACAGTCTCCTACGAGCAGTACTTC.

This rearrangement joins TRBV28 to TRBJ2-2, with no clear D. V lost 6 bases, J lost 4 bases, and 6 bases lay in between. The CDR3 is 12 residues long. Germline values: CDR1 MDHEN, CDR2 SYDVKM. CDR3 DNA sequence: TGTGCCAGCAGCTCGAGCACCGGGGAGCTGTTTTTT. This codes for CASSSSTGELFF. The full variable domain, rest sourced from reference TRBV28 and TRBJ2-2, is DVKVTQSSRYLVKRTGEKVFLECVQDMDHENMFWYRQDPGLGLRLIYFSYDVKMKEKGDIPEGYSVSREKKERFSLILESASTNQTSMYLCASSSSTGELFFGEGSRLTVL.

The chain recombines TRBV18 with TRBJ2-5; 10 nucleotides agree with TRBD1. Looked up from germline, CDR1 is KGHSH and CDR2 is LQKENI. V was pared by 2 bases and J by 1 base, with 4 bases of the junction left unmatched. The CDR3 consists of 16 residues. CDR3 loop: CASSPLGQGFQETQYF. In DNA form, the CDR3 reads TGTGCCAGCTCACCATTGGGACAGGGGTTCCAAGAGACCCAGTACTTC.

This clone turned up a few times. J is TRBJ2-7 and V is TRBV5-6; 7 positions match TRBD1. This CDR3 spans 15 amino acids. Looked up from germline, CDR1 is SGHDT and CDR2 is YYEEEE. The V segment lost 0 bases and the J segment 9 bases; nucleotides outside the gene matches: 12. CDR3 region: CASSLGGQTYLGQYF. The CDR3 DNA follows: TGTGCCAGCAGCTTGGGGGGACAGACCTACCTCGGGCAGTACTTC.

The gene calls are TRBV7-2 and TRBJ1-6; D gene ambiguous. V was trimmed by 9 bases and J by 6 bases, leaving 12 bases between them. The CDR3 covers 13 residues. Per germline, CDR1 SGHTA and CDR2 FQGNSA. The DNA for the CDR3 is TGTGCCAGTTCTCCAGGAGGTAATTCACCCCTCCACTTT. Its translation: CASSPGGNSPLHF.

The chain joins TRBV27 to TRBJ1-5, with D unresolved. Trimming left V 0 bases short and J 0 bases short, with 12 bases between. In germline, CDR1 is MNHEY, CDR2 SMNVEV (reference sequence). The CDR3 contains 17 residues. In DNA form, the CDR3 reads TGTGCCAGCAGTTTATCTGGCAGGAGGGATAGCAATCAGCCCCAGCATTTT. Its protein is CASSLSGRRDSNQPQHF.

The chain is built from TRBV11-2 and TRBJ2-6; 11 nucleotides align to TRBD1. Germline CDR1 is SGHAT and CDR2 is FQNNGV. This CDR3 has 17 residues. Trimming cost V 5 bases and J 4 bases; bases outside gene matches: 7. The CDR3 here is CASSPGQGAKGANVLTF. The CDR3 coding sequence is TGTGCCAGCAGCCCAGGACAGGGGGCGAAAGGGGCCAACGTCCTGACTTTC.

The rearrangement links TRBV19 to TRBJ1-4; TRBD1 might be the D (5 bases). The V gene's germline CDR1 is LNHDA and CDR2 SQIVND (reference sequence). The CDR3 extends over 15 amino acids. With 4 bases removed from V and 3 bases from J, the gap between germline ends came to 12 bases. The CDR3 region is CASSKGWLANEKLFF. The CDR3 DNA sequence: TGTGCCAGTAGTAAGGGGTGGCTGGCTAATGAAAAACTGTTTTTT.

The chain couples TRBV30 to TRBJ2-7; no definite D call. The CDR3 loop spans 13 amino acids. Germline lookup yields CDR1 GTSNPN and CDR2 SVGIG (reference sequence). The V gene lost 3 bases and the J gene lost 1 base, with 10 bases spanning the gap. CDR3 amino acids: CAWSARESYEQYF. The CDR3 bases are TGTGCCTGGAGCGCCCGCGAATCCTACGAGCAGTACTTC.